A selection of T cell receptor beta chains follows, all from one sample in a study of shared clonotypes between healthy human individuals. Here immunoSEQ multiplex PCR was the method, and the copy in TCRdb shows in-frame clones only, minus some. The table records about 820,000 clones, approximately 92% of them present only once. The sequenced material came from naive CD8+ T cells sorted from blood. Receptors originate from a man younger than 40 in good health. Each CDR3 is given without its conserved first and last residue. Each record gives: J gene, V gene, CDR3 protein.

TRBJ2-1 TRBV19 ASSQRPTRFHNEQF
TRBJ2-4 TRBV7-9 ASSPGSPVAKNIQY
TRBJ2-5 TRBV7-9 ASSPVDRTQETQY
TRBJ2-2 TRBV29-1 SGRGQGGELF
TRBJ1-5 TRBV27 ASSLRGVGNQPQH
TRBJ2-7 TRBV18 ASSPDSYEQY
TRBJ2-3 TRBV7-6 ASSWVAGLAPDTQY
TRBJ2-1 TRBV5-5 ASSFVPGTSANNEQF
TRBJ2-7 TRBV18 ASSRRVHEQY
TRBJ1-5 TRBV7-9 ASSLVVSDYSDQPQH
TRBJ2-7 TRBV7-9 ASSLVSGGYEQY
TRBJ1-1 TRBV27 ASSLTGRMNTEAF
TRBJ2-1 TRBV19 ASSIVGGRDNEQF
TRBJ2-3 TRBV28 ASSFGGGTQY
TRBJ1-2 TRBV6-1 AGFSTGGVYGYT
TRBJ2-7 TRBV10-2 ASSAGTEQY
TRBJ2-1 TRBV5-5 ASSLASGSIPRGNEQF
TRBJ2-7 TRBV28 ASSRPGEVGRYEQY
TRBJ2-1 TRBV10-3 AISRVEAINEQF
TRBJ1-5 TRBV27 ASSLGGQVNQPQH
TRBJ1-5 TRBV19 ASSIRLSQPQH
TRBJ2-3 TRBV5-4 ASSLSSGYTTDTQY
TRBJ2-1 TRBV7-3 ASSLSSNNEQF
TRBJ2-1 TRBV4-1 ASSQLHTISYNEQF
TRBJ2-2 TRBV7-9 ASRIVGVRPGELF
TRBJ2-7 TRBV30 AWRGGVTSSYEQY
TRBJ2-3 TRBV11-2 ASSGWASGTSDTQY
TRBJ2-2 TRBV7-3 ASSLENTGELF
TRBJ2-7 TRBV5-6 ASSPDRGRGYEQY
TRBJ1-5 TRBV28 ASRETGGFNQPQH
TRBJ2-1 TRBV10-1 ASSPTGTGDDEQF
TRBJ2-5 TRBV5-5 ASSPENQETQY
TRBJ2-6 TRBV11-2 ASRGFPGANVLT
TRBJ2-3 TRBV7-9 ASSLGGKGTDTQY
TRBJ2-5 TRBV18 ASSRGQATQETQY
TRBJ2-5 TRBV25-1 ASSLQGYQETQY
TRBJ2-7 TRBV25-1 ASTPGTGNEQY
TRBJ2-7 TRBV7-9 ASSLVGLAHYEQY
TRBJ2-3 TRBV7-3 ASSRARDTQY
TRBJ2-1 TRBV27 ASSWTFYNEQF